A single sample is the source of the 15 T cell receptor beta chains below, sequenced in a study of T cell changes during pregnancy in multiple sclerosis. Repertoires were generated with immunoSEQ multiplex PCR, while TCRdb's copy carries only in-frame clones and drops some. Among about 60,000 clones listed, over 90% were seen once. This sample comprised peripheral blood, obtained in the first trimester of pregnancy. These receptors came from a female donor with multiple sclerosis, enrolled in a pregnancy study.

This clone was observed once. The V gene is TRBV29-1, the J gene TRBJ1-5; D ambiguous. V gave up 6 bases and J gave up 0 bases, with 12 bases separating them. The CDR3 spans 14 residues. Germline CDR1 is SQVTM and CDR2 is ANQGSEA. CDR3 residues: CSVVDDTSNQPQHF. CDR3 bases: TGCAGCGTCGTAGATGACACTAGCAATCAGCCCCAGCATTTT.

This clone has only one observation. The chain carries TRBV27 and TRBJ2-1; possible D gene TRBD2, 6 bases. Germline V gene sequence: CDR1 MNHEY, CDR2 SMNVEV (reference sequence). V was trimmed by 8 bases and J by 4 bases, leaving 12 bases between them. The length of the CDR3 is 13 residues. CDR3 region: CASAWGDYNEQFF. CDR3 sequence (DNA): TGTGCCAGCGCTTGGGGGGATTACAATGAGCAGTTCTTC.

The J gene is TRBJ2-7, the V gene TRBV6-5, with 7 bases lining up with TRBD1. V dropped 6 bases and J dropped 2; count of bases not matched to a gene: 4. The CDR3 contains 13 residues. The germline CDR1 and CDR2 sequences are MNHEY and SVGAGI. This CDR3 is CASRDRATYEQYF. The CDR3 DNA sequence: TGTGCCAGCAGAGACAGGGCAACCTACGAGCAGTACTTC.

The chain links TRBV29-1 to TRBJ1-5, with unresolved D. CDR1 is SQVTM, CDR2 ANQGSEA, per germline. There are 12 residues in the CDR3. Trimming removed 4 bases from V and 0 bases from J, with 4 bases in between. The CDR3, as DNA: TGCAGCGTTGGGAGTAGCAATCAGCCCCAGCATTTT. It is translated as CSVGSSNQPQHF. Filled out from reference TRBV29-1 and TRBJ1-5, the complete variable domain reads SAVISQKPSRDICQRGTSLTIQCQVDSQVTMMFWYRQQPGQSLTLIATANQGSEATYESGFVIDKFPISRPNLTFSTLTVSNMSPEDSSIYLCSVGSSNQPQHFGDGTRLSIL.

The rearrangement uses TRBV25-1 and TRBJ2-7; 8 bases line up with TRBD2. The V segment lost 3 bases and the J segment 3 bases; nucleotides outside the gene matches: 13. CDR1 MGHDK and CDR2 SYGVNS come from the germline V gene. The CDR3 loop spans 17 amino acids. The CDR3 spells CASSDPRGGRFLYEQYF. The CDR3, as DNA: TGTGCCAGCAGTGACCCCCGGGGGGGAAGGTTCCTCTACGAGCAGTACTTC.

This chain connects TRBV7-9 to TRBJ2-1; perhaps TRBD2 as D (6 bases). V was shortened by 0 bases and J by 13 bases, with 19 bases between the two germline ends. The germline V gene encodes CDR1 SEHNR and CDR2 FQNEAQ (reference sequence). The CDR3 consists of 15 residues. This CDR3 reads CASSLALGDSPTQFF. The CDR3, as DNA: TGTGCCAGCAGCTTAGCTCTAGGGGACTCCCCCACTCAGTTCTTC.

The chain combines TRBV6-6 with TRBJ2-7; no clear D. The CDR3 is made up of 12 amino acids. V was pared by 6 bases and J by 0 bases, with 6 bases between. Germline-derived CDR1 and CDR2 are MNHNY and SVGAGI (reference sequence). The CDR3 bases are TGTGCCAGCAGGGAGAGCTCCTACGAGCAGTACTTC. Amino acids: CASRESSYEQYF.

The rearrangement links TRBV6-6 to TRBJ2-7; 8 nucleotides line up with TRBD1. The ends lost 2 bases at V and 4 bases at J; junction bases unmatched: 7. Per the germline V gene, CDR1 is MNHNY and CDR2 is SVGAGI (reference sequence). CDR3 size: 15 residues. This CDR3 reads CASSYAPDREYEQYF. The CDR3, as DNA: TGTGCCAGCAGTTACGCACCGGACAGGGAATACGAGCAGTACTTC.

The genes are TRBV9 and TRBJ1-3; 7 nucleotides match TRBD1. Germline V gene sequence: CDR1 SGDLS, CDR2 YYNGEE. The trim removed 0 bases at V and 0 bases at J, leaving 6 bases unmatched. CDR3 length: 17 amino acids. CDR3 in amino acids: CASSVAGDSGSGNTIYF. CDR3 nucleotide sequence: TGTGCCAGCAGCGTAGCCGGGGACAGCGGCTCTGGAAACACCATATATTTT.

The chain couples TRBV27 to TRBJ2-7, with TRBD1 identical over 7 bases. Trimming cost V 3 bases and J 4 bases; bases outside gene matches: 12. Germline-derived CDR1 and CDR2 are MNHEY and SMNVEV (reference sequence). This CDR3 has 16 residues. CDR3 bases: TGTGCCAGCAGTTTGGGGACAGAAATAAATTCGTACGAGCAGTACTTC. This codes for CASSLGTEINSYEQYF.

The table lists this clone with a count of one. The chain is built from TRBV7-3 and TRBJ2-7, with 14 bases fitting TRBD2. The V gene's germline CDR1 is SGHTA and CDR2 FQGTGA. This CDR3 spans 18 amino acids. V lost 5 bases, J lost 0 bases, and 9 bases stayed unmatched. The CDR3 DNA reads TGTGCCAGCAGCCAAGGGACTAGCGGGGGCCCAAGCTCCTACGAGCAGTACTTC. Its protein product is CASSQGTSGGPSSYEQYF.

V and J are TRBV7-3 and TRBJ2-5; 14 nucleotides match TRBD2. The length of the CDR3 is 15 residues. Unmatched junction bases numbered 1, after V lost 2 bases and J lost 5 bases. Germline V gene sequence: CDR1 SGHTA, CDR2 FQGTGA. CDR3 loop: CASSLRTSGGETQYF. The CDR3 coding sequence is TGTGCCAGCAGCTTACGGACTAGCGGGGGGGAGACCCAGTACTTC.

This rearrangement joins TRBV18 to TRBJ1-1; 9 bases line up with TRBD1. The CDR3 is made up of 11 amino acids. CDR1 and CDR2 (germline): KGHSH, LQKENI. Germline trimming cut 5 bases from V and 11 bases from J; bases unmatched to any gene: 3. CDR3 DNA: TGTGCCAGCTCAGTACAGGGGGCGGCTTTCTTT. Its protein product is CASSVQGAAFF.

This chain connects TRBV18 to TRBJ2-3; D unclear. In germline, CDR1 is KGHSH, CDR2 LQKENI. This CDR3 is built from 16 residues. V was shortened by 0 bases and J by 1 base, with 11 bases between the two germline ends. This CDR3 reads CASSPPSTLGTDTQYF. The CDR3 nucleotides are TGTGCCAGCTCACCACCCTCTACCCTAGGCACAGATACGCAGTATTTT. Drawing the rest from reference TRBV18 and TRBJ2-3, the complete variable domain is NAGVMQNPRHLVRRRGQEARLRCSPMKGHSHVYWYRQLPEEGLKFMVYLQKENIIDESGMPKERFSAEFPKEGPSILRIQQVVRGDSAAYFCASSPPSTLGTDTQYFGPGTRLTVL.

The CDR3 spells CASSQDKGYYNEQFF. The CDR3 nucleotides are TGCGCCAGCAGCCAAGATAAGGGGTATTACAATGAGCAGTTCTTC. V is TRBV4-3 and J is TRBJ2-1, with D perhaps TRBD1 (5 bases). CDR3 length equals 15 residues. Trimming removed 0 bases from V and 4 bases from J, with 10 bases in between. Germline CDR1 and CDR2: LGHNA and YSLEER.